This T cell receptor beta chain stems from a study of T cells after yellow fever vaccination. Study outcomes and limitations: The secondary response was weaker but peaked faster, day 5 versus 15.

This clonotype came up a few times. What it binds is not known. TCRdb called the 5' RACE reads again in MiXCR, with one record for every CDR3 protein. The sample lists 300,000 to 350,000 distinct CDR3 sequences; about 11% were seen once. This receptor was identified in a man between 18 and 29 years old who received the YFV17D yellow fever vaccine. The sequenced sample was CD4+ T cells sorted from PBMCs, obtained 45 days after the yellow fever booster vaccination.

CDR3 sequence (DNA): TGTGCCAGCAGCCCCTGGGGACAGCAGGGTAATTCACCCCTCCACTTT. Protein sequence: CASSPWGQQGNSPLHF. This rearrangement joins TRBV7-8 to TRBJ1-6, with 7 nucleotides matching TRBD1. CDR3 size: 16 residues. Germline V gives CDR1 SGHVS, CDR2 FQNEAQ. After removal of 5 bases from V and 6 bases from J, the junction contained 10 bases not matched to a gene.